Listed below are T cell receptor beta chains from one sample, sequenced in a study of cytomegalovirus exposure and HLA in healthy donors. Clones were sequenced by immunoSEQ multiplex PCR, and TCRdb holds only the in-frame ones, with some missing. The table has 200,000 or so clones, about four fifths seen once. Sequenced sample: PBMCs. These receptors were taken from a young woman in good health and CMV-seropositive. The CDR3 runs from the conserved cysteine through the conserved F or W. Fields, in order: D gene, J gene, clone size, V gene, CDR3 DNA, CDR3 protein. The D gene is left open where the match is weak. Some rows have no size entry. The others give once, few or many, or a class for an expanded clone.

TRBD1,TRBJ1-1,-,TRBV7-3,TGTGCCAGCAGCTCCCCGGGGACAGCCAACACTGAAGCTTTCTTT,CASSSPGTANTEAFF
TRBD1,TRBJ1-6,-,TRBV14,TGTGCCAGCAGCCAACTCCGGGACAGGGATTCACCCCTCCACTTT,CASSQLRDRDSPLHF
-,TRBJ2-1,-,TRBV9,TGTGCCAGCAGCGACTCAATAGTGCATGAGCAGTTCTTC,CASSDSIVHEQFF
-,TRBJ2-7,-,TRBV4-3,TGCGCCAGCAGCCCGGGATTCGCCTACGAGCAGTACTTC,CASSPGFAYEQYF
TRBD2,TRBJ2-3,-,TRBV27,TGTGCCAGCAGTTATCTAGCGGGGGAGGTCGGTACGCAGTATTTT,CASSYLAGEVGTQYF
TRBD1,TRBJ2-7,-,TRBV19,TGTGCCAGTAGTATCACAGGGGGTTCCTACGAGCAGTACTTC,CASSITGGSYEQYF
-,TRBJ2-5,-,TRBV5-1,TGCGCCAGCCGGAGGGGCCAAGAGACCCAGTACTTC,CASRRGQETQYF
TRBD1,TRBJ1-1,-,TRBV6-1,TGTGCCAGCAGTGATCGGAAGACAGGGTGTTTCTTT,CASSDRKTGCFF
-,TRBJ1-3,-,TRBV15,TGTGCCACCAGCAGAGATCTTCATCGGGGAGCCGCCGGACGGGGAAACACCATATATTTT,CATSRDLHRGAAGRGNTIYF
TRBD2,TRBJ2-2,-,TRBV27,TGTGCCAGCAGTTTGCCCCTAGCGGCGAACACCGGGGAGCTGTTTTTT,CASSLPLAANTGELFF
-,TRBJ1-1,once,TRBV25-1,TGTGCCAGCAGTGAAAAGAAGGGGCGCATGAACACTGAAGCTTTCTTT,CASSEKKGRMNTEAFF
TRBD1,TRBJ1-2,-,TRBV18,TGTGCCAGCTCACCATCGCGTATCTCTACGGACAGGGAAGACTATGGCTACACCTTC,CASSPSRISTDREDYGYTF
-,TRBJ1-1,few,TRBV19,TGTGCCAGTAGTAGCGACAGGTTGCAAGCTTTCTTT,CASSSDRLQAFF
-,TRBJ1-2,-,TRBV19,TGTGCCAGTAGTATAGCCCCATATGGCTACACCTTC,CASSIAPYGYTF
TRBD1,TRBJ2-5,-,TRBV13,TGTGCCAGCAGCTTCGCCGGGACAGGGCTCCAAGAGACCCAGTACTTC,CASSFAGTGLQETQYF
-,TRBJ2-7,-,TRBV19,TGTGCCAGTAGTATCCAGGCAGTCGCCTACGAGCAGTACTTC,CASSIQAVAYEQYF
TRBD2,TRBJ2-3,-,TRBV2,TGTGCCAGAGGAGCGGGAGGTAACACAAATACGCAGTATTTT,CARGAGGNTNTQYF
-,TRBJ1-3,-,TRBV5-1,TGCGCCAGCAGCTTGAGGGGCATGGGCTCTGGAAACACCATATATTTT,CASSLRGMGSGNTIYF
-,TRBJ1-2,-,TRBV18,TGTGCCAGCTCACCAAAGACAGATAACTATGGCTACACCTTC,CASSPKTDNYGYTF
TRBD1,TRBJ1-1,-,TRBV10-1,TGCGCCAGCAGTGAGTCCCCGACAGGGAGCACTGAAGCTTTCTTT,CASSESPTGSTEAFF
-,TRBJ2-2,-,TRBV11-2,TGTGCCAGCAGCTTAGATTCCAGATTCACCGGGGAGCTGTTTTTT,CASSLDSRFTGELFF
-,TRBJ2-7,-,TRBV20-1,TGCAGTGCCCACGCTACTTACGAGCAGTACTTC,CSAHATYEQYF
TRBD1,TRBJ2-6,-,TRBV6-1,TGTGCCAGCAGTGGATCCTGGACAGGGTACCTCTGGGCCAACGTCCTGACTTTC,CASSGSWTGYLWANVLTF
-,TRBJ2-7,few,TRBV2,TGTGCCAGCAGTGACCCCAACAGGGCGTTCGAGCAGTACTTC,CASSDPNRAFEQYF
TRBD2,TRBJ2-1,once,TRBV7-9,TGTGCCAGCACCGCGGGAGCCCTCGTTAGTGAGCAGTTCTTC,CASTAGALVSEQFF
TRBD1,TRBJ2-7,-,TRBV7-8,TGTGCCAGCAAAGGGGGCGGGTACTTTGAAGAGCAGTACTTC,CASKGGGYFEEQYF
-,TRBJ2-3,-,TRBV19,TGTCCCCCCTGGCCGTTCACAGATACGCAGTATTTT,CPPWPFTDTQYF
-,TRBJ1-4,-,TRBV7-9,TGTGCCAGCAGCTTAGGAGAGTATAATGAAAAACTGTTTTTT,CASSLGEYNEKLFF
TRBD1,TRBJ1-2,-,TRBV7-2,TGTGCCAGCAGCCGGCAAGGGGGCGGAACTAACTATGGCTACACCTTC,CASSRQGGGTNYGYTF
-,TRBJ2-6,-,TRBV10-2,TGCGCCAGCAGTGAGAGGGGAATCTGGACAGTCTCTGGGGCCAACGTCCTGACTTTC,CASSERGIWTVSGANVLTF
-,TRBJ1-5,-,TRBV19,TGTGCCAGTAGTATTCGGACAGAGAATCAGCCCCAGCATTTT,CASSIRTENQPQHF
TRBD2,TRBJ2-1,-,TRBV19,TGTGCCAGTAGTCCCCGACTAGCGGGAGTCTACAATGAGCAGTTCTTC,CASSPRLAGVYNEQFF
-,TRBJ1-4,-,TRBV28,TGTGCCAGCAGTCTACAGGGTGCGAATGAAAAACTGTTTTTT,CASSLQGANEKLFF
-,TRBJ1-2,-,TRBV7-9,TGTGCCAGCAGCCCCGCGCATGGCTACACCTTC,CASSPAHGYTF
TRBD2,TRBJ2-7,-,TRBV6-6,TGTGCCAGCAGTAAAAGCGGGGGGAACAACGACGAGCAGTACTTC,CASSKSGGNNDEQYF
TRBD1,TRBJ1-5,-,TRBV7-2,TGTGCCAGCAGCAAGGACAGGGTGCAGCAGCCCCAGCATTTT,CASSKDRVQQPQHF
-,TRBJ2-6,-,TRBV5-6,TGTGCCAGCAGCTTGACAGGGTCTGGGGCCAACGTCCTGACTTTC,CASSLTGSGANVLTF
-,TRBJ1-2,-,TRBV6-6,TGTGCCAGCAGTAAGGGGGAGGGGCTGCAGGACTATGGCTACACCTTC,CASSKGEGLQDYGYTF
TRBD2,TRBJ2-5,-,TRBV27,TGTGCCAGCAGCTGGACTAGACCAAGTGAGACCCAGTACTTC,CASSWTRPSETQYF
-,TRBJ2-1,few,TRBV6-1,TGTGCCAGTCGTCCGAGGACACTATCACCTGATGAGCAGTTCTTC,CASRPRTLSPDEQFF
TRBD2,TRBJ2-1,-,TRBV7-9,TGTGCCAGCACCCTCTTCGGACTAGCTGCCGATGAGCAGTTCTTC,CASTLFGLAADEQFF
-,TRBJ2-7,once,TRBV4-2,TGTGCCAGCAGCCAAGGAGGGAGTGGTACCTACGAGCAGTACTTC,CASSQGGSGTYEQYF
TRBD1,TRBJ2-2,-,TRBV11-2,TGTGCCAGCAGTCCACAAGGGACAGGGGGCGTGAACACCGGGGAGCTGTTTTTT,CASSPQGTGGVNTGELFF
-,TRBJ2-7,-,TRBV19,TGTGCCAGTAGTAGGTATCAGGGGTACGAGCAGTACTTC,CASSRYQGYEQYF
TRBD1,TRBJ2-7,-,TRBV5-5,TGTGCCAGCAGCCGCACTTGGGACAGGGCCTACGAGCAGTACTTC,CASSRTWDRAYEQYF
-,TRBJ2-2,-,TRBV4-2,TGTGCCAGCAGCCAAGAATCCAGAGGGTTTGCCGGGGAGCTGTTTTTT,CASSQESRGFAGELFF